Here is one TCR beta chain with its context. Its antigen remains unknown. The sample comes from a study of T cells in Graves' hyperthyroidism and ophthalmopathy. Study-level points and caveats: For ophthalmopathy, model prediction preceded onset by a median about six months. Blood also contained most expanded thyroid clonotypes above 0.001.

Per germline, CDR1 LNHDA and CDR2 SQIVND (reference sequence). Trimming pared 4 bases from V and 5 bases from J, leaving 14 bases between. The CDR3 consists of 14 residues. Amplified TCR beta CDR3 regions derived from RNA transcripts. Initially, a first-round RT-PCR of the TCR CDR3 employed the HTBI primer set. Each CDR3 protein is one row after TCRdb ran MiXCR on the multiplex PCR reads. The profile shows a few hundred thousand distinct CDR3 sequences, around a fifth of them singletons. Diagnostic assessment was based on clinical symptoms, serum thyroxine and TRAb, thyroid ultrasound and orbital computed tomography.

The genes are TRBV19 and TRBJ1-2; D ambiguous. Sequencing was performed on blood. The TCR comes from a woman in her 70s with Graves' ophthalmopathy. CDR3 nucleotide sequence: TGTGCCAGTAGTACGTTAGGGCCGGGGTATGGCTACACCTTC. It yields the protein CASSTLGPGYGYTF.